The 24 T cell receptor beta chains listed next were all sequenced from one sample in a study of cytomegalovirus exposure and HLA in healthy donors. Sequenced by immunoSEQ multiplex PCR; TCRdb stores in-frame clones only, minus some. The sample holds 120,000 to 150,000 clones; approximately 90% are singletons and the top ten take about 4.9%. Sequenced: PBMCs. The receptors shown here come from a man aged 18-30 years in good health and CMV-seropositive.

The CDR3, as DNA: TGTGCCAGCAGGGGGGACTTTGCGGAAGACCAAGAGACCCAGTACTTC. The encoded protein is CASRGDFAEDQETQYF. The V gene is TRBV7-9, the J gene TRBJ2-5, with D perhaps matching TRBD2 (6 bases). CDR3 length: 16 residues. V dropped 6 bases and J dropped 0 bases, with 17 bases sitting between them. Per the germline V gene, CDR1 is SEHNR and CDR2 is FQNEAQ (reference sequence).

This clone occurred a few times. The CDR3: CASQLAGGTEAFF. The CDR3, as DNA: TGTGCCAGCCAACTGGCAGGGGGAACTGAAGCTTTCTTT. V and J are TRBV6-5 and TRBJ1-1; TRBD1 matches at 7 bases. The length of the CDR3 is 13 residues. V dropped 8 bases and J dropped 5; count of bases not matched to a gene: 8. Looked up from germline, CDR1 is MNHEY and CDR2 is SVGAGI.

This chain links TRBV4-2 with TRBJ1-2, with 7 bases aligning to TRBD1. V lost 1 base and J lost 5; bases outside the gene matches: 10. CDR1 and CDR2 (germline): LGHNA, YNFKEQ. The CDR3 runs 16 residues. Here the CDR3 DNA reads TGTGCCAGCAGCCAAGTAGGTCAGGGGGTCTGGTATGGCTACACCTTC. Amino acids: CASSQVGQGVWYGYTF.

V is TRBV5-1 and J is TRBJ1-2; D is undetermined. The CDR3 has 14 amino acids. Germline loops: CDR1 SGHRS, CDR2 YFSETQ. V lost 0 bases, J lost 3 bases, and 9 bases lay in between. CDR3 sequence: CASSLGALDYGYTF. The CDR3 DNA reads TGCGCCAGCAGCTTGGGTGCACTCGACTATGGCTACACCTTC.

This clone was detected once. The chain carries TRBV6-5 and TRBJ1-2; TRBD1 matches at 7 bases. The CDR3 length is 16 residues. Trimming removed 2 bases from V and 8 bases from J; junction bases left unmatched: 14. Germline V gene sequence: CDR1 MNHEY, CDR2 SVGAGI. CDR3 protein: CASSYTADRARGGYTF. The DNA for the CDR3 is TGTGCCAGCAGTTACACTGCAGACAGGGCCAGAGGAGGCTACACCTTC.

There are a few counts of this clone. V usage is TRBV11-2 and J usage is TRBJ2-2, with D perhaps matching TRBD2 (5 bases). The V end lost 5 bases, the J end lost 3 bases, and 13 bases lay between the germline ends. The germline gives CDR1 SGHAT, CDR2 FQNNGV. The CDR3 runs 15 residues. CDR3 coding DNA: TGTGCCAGCAGCCCCCGATTGGACTACACCGGGGAGCTGTTTTTT. Encoded protein: CASSPRLDYTGELFF.

This clone was detected a few times. The rearrangement links TRBV2 to TRBJ2-7; D might be TRBD2 (6 bases). Trimming took off 10 bases at V and 5 bases at J, with 15 bases between the two ends. CDR3 size: 12 residues. Germline lookup yields CDR1 SNHLY and CDR2 FYNNEI. In DNA, the CDR3 is TGTGCCACCTCCGTGGGACTTGACGAGCAGTACTTC. As protein: CATSVGLDEQYF.

Of note for this clone: Other DNA sequences in this sample translate to the same CDR3. V and J are TRBV18 and TRBJ1-1; no reliable D call. The CDR3 contains 13 residues. Germline V gene sequence: CDR1 KGHSH, CDR2 LQKENI. V lost 3 bases, J lost 1 base, and 6 bases lay in between. CDR3 coding DNA: TGTGCCAGCTCACCTACAGCGAACACTGAAGCTTTCTTT. Protein sequence: CASSPTANTEAFF.

This sequence joins TRBV2 and TRBJ2-3; TRBD2 agrees at 7 bases. The CDR3 sequence is 13 residues long. The germline gives CDR1 SNHLY, CDR2 FYNNEI. With 7 bases clipped from V and 4 bases from J, the junction kept 5 bases outside the gene matches. CDR3 coding DNA: TGTGCCAGCAAGGGCGGGAGCGCAGATACGCAGTATTTT. Translated, it gives CASKGGSADTQYF.

This clone has just one count. A junction end diverges from the germline sequence, so it may reflect a read error. The chain carries TRBV5-4 and TRBJ2-5, with 10 bases matching TRBD2. The CDR3 consists of 15 residues. CDR1 is SGHNT and CDR2 is YYREEE in the germline V gene (reference sequence). The CDR3 DNA reads as TGTGCCAGCAGCGGAAAGCGGGAGGGCCAAGGGACCCAGTACTTC. This translates into CASSGKREGQGTQYF. The whole variable domain, filled in from reference TRBV5-4 and TRBJ2-5, reads ETGVTQSPTHLIKTRGQQVTLRCSSQSGHNTVSWYQQALGQGPQFIFQYYREEENGRGNFPPRFSGLQFPNYSSELNVNALELDDSALYLCASSGKREGQGTQYFGPGTRLLVL.

J is TRBJ1-4 and V is TRBV6-1; 7 bases fit TRBD1. This CDR3 is 14 amino acids long. J was trimmed by 8 bases and V by 3 bases; bases with no gene match: 6. CDR1 is MNHNS, CDR2 SASEGT, per germline. This CDR3 reads CASSEKGAEEKLFF. In DNA, the CDR3 is TGTGCCAGCAGTGAGAAGGGGGCGGAGGAAAAACTGTTTTTT.

This sequence joins TRBV5-1 and TRBJ1-4; D is ambiguous. CDR1 and CDR2 from the germline V gene are SGHRS and YFSETQ. V was cut by 5 bases and J by 7 bases, with 18 bases left in between. The CDR3 loop spans 15 amino acids. The CDR3 here is CASRRDNTGAEKLFF. The CDR3 region has the DNA TGCGCCAGCAGGAGAGACAACACCGGCGCTGAAAAACTGTTTTTT.

The CDR3 DNA is TGCAGCGTTGGCAGTGAACCTGAAGCTTTCTTT. The encoded protein is CSVGSEPEAFF. The chain has TRBV29-1 and TRBJ1-1; D call uncertain. The CDR3 loop spans 11 amino acids. V dropped 4 bases and J dropped 6 bases, with 9 bases sitting between them. Germline CDR1 reads SQVTM; CDR2 reads ANQGSEA.

The V and J genes are TRBV11-2 and TRBJ2-7; D is ambiguous. CDR3 length: 13 amino acids. V gave up 5 bases and J gave up 7 bases, with 15 bases separating them. The germline V gene encodes CDR1 SGHAT and CDR2 FQNNGV. CDR3 DNA: TGTGCCAGCAGCCTGACACGTCTGCGAGAGCAGTACTTC. This translates into CASSLTRLREQYF.

The genes are TRBV23-1 and TRBJ2-7; 8 bases map to TRBD2. TRBV23-1 is assigned to the ORF class and has an uncertain function. This CDR3 is 19 amino acids long. The ends lost 6 bases at V and 4 bases at J; junction bases unmatched: 23. The CDR3 loop reads CASSKSWIRVGTSSYEQYF. The CDR3 coding sequence is TGCGCCAGCAGCAAGAGTTGGATCAGGGTCGGGACTAGTAGTTACGAGCAGTACTTC.

V usage is TRBV5-4 and J usage is TRBJ1-1, with unresolved D. The CDR3 totals 16 residues. The ends were cut back, 6 bases at V and 4 bases at J, with 22 bases in the middle. Germline CDR1 and CDR2: SGHNT and YYREEE (reference sequence). The CDR3 bases are TGTGCCAGCATATTCCGGGCCTCAGGTGGGAGCACTGAAGCTTTCTTT. It specifies CASIFRASGGSTEAFF.

The chain carries TRBV5-4 and TRBJ2-5, with D perhaps matching TRBD2 (5 bases). The CDR3 consists of 16 residues. Germline V lookup: CDR1 SGHNT, CDR2 YYREEE (reference sequence). V dropped 2 bases and J dropped 0 bases, with 14 bases sitting between them. CDR3 sequence (DNA): TGTGCCAGCAGCTTCTTCGCGTTGAGGGACCAAGAGACCCAGTACTTC. It is translated as CASSFFALRDQETQYF.

The gene calls are TRBV6-5 and TRBJ1-1; possible D gene TRBD1, 6 bases. V dropped 0 bases and J dropped 1 base, with 12 bases sitting between them. Germline assignment: CDR1 MNHEY and CDR2 SVGAGI. The length of the CDR3 is 16 residues. The chain's CDR3 is CASSYSGGRGNTEAFF. The CDR3 bases are TGTGCCAGCAGTTACTCAGGGGGAAGAGGGAACACTGAAGCTTTCTTT.

This clone was found a few times. This rearrangement joins TRBV19 to TRBJ1-6, with D unclear. This CDR3 comprises 15 residues. Trimming removed 4 bases from V and 7 bases from J, with 14 bases in between. Looked up from germline, CDR1 is LNHDA and CDR2 is SQIVND (reference sequence). The CDR3 here is CASSNGDDVNSPLHF. The CDR3 DNA reads as TGTGCCAGTAGTAACGGGGATGATGTCAATTCACCCCTCCACTTT.

This chain uses TRBV11-2 with TRBJ2-1; no definite D call. V lost 5 bases, J lost 0 bases, and 8 bases lay in between. In germline, CDR1 is SGHAT, CDR2 FQNNGV. CDR3 size: 14 residues. The CDR3 spells CASSPVSSYNEQFF. The CDR3 DNA is TGTGCCAGCAGCCCCGTGAGCTCCTACAATGAGCAGTTCTTC.

The chain joins TRBV28 to TRBJ2-1, with TRBD1 identical over 7 bases. The V gene's germline CDR1 is MDHEN and CDR2 SYDVKM. Trimming removed 5 bases from V and 7 bases from J; junction bases left unmatched: 8. This CDR3 contains 14 residues. CDR3 sequence reads: CASSLSYRGNEQFF. In nucleotides, the CDR3 is TGTGCCAGCAGTCTCTCTTACAGGGGTAATGAGCAGTTCTTC.

The V gene is TRBV10-3, the J gene TRBJ2-3; 11 bases match TRBD2. Per germline, CDR1 ENHRY and CDR2 SYGVKD. Trimming at V came to 3 bases and at J to 4 bases, leaving 3 bases not matched to a gene. The CDR3 loop spans 15 amino acids. CDR3 sequence: CAISDPGLAADTQYF. CDR3 in DNA: TGTGCCATCAGTGACCCGGGACTAGCGGCAGATACGCAGTATTTT.

V usage is TRBV2 and J usage is TRBJ1-3; D may be TRBD1 (5 bases). Between the trimmed V and J ends, which lost 7 bases and 0 bases, there was a span of 7 bases. Germline V gene data show CDR1 as SNHLY and CDR2 as FYNNEI. The CDR3 loop spans 13 amino acids. CDR3 in DNA: TGTGCCAGCACGGGACTCTCTGGAAACACCATATATTTT. Protein sequence: CASTGLSGNTIYF.

This clone was detected a few times. This rearrangement joins TRBV27 to TRBJ2-3; 7 bases agree with TRBD2. Looked up from germline, CDR1 is MNHEY and CDR2 is SMNVEV (reference sequence). The CDR3 runs 14 residues. The J segment lost 2 bases and the V segment lost 5 bases, leaving 4 bases of the junction unmatched. The DNA of the CDR3 is TGTGCCAGCAGTAACGGACTAGACACAGATACGCAGTATTTT. It codes for CASSNGLDTDTQYF.